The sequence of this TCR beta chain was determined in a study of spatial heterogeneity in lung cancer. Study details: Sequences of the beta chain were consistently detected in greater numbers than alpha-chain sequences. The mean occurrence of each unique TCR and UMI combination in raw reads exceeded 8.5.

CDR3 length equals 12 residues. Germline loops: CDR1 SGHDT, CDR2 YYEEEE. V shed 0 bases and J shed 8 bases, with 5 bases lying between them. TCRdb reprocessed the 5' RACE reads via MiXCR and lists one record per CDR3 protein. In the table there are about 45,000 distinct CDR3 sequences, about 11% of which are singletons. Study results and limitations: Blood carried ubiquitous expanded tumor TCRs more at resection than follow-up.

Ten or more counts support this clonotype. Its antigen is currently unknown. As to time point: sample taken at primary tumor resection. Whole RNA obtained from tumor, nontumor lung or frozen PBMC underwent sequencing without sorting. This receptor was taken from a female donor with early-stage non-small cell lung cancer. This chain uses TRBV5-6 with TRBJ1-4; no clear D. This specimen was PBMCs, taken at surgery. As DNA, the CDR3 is TGTGCCAGCAGCTTGGTAGGGGAAAAACTGTTTTTT. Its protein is CASSLVGEKLFF.